This T cell receptor (beta chain) was found in a study of T-cell memory formation after mild COVID-19. TCRdb called the 5' RACE reads again in MiXCR, with one record for every CDR3 protein. The data contain just under 350,000 distinct CDR3 sequences, roughly 13% of them singletons. The V gene end was trimmed by 6 bases and the J gene end by 2 bases; junction bases not matched to a gene: 5. The CDR3 runs 14 residues. The sequenced sample consisted of PBMCs or a T cell subset sorted from them (not recorded which). The TCR sequence derives from a man in his late teens or twenties who had mild COVID-19 (a few samples of this study predate the infection). Cell type and time point are not known. V usage is TRBV12-3 or TRBV12-4 and J usage is TRBJ2-5, with 8 bases aligning to TRBD1. The CDR3 DNA follows: TGTGCCAGCAGCAGAACAGGGGGGCAAGAGACCCAGTACTTC. This gives the protein CASSRTGGQETQYF.